A single sample is the source of the 32 T cell receptor beta chains below, sequenced in a study of T cells in Graves' hyperthyroidism and ophthalmopathy. Researchers took RNA transcripts and amplified the TCR beta CDR3 regions from them. TCR CDR3 regions were first amplified by RT-PCR with HTBI primers. TCRdb re-derived calls from the multiplex PCR reads in MiXCR, one entry per CDR3 protein. The table records hundreds of thousands of distinct CDR3 sequences, about 20% of them present only once. The sequenced material came from blood. The receptors were gathered from a man younger than 45 with Graves' ophthalmopathy.

The CDR3, as DNA: TGTGCCAGGGGGGAAAGCGGGATCCACGAGCAGTACTTC. This codes for CARGESGIHEQYF. The chain links TRBV2 to TRBJ2-7; 7 bases align to TRBD2. CDR1 SNHLY and CDR2 FYNNEI come from the germline V gene. The CDR3 is 13 residues long. The trim removed 9 bases at V and 5 bases at J, leaving 10 bases unmatched.

The chain carries TRBV6-9 and TRBJ1-5; D is ambiguous. The CDR3 contains 15 residues. Germline loops: CDR1 MNHGY, CDR2 SVAAGI. Trimming left V 5 bases short and J 2 bases short, with 13 bases between. CDR3 loop: CASSHTRARNQPQHF. CDR3 nucleotide sequence: TGTGCCAGCAGTCATACAAGAGCGCGCAATCAGCCCCAGCATTTT.

The sample holds a few counts of this clonotype. The chain uses TRBV6-1 and TRBJ2-7, with 7 positions matching TRBD2. This CDR3 is 14 amino acids long. CDR1 MNHNS and CDR2 SASEGT come from the germline V gene. The V segment lost 4 bases and the J segment 3 bases; nucleotides outside the gene matches: 6. CDR3 region: CASSGLAELYEQYF. The DNA of the CDR3 is TGTGCCAGCAGTGGCCTAGCGGAACTCTACGAGCAGTACTTC.

The rearrangement uses TRBV7-3 and TRBJ2-3, with 7 positions matching TRBD2. J lost 4 bases, V lost 6 bases, and 7 bases had no gene match. CDR3 length: 14 residues. Germline loops: CDR1 SGHTA, CDR2 FQGTGA. In DNA form, the CDR3 reads TGTGCCAGCAGTTTTGCGGGGGACGCAGATACGCAGTATTTT. Encoded protein: CASSFAGDADTQYF.

This clonotype was seen only a few times. The CDR3 DNA is TGCAGCGTCCCTACTAGCGGGAGTCCCACAGATACGCAGTATTTT. Translation: CSVPTSGSPTDTQYF. The chain carries TRBV29-1 and TRBJ2-3; 11 positions match TRBD2. CDR3 size: 15 residues. The ends lost 6 bases at V and 2 bases at J; junction bases unmatched: 7. CDR1 and CDR2 (germline): SQVTM, ANQGSEA.

To note about this clonotype: This may stem from a read error, because a much larger clone lies one nucleotide away. The chain recombines TRBV12-5 with TRBJ1-1; D remains ambiguous. The CDR3 covers 13 residues. The V gene's germline CDR1 is LGHNT and CDR2 FRNRAP. V lost 9 bases and J 1 base, leaving 12 bases between the germline ends. The CDR3 sequence: CASATSGNTEAFF. The CDR3 coding sequence is TGTGCTAGCGCGACTTCAGGGAACACTGAAGCTTTCTTT.

V usage is TRBV5-6 and J usage is TRBJ2-7; the D call may be TRBD1 or TRBD2 (5 bases each). Germline lookup yields CDR1 SGHDT and CDR2 YYEEEE. The length of the CDR3 is 14 residues. V was shortened by 4 bases and J by 7 bases, with 18 bases between the two germline ends. The CDR3 here is CASSVRDLGGEQYF. CDR3 nucleotide sequence: TGTGCCAGCAGCGTCCGGGACCTCGGTGGTGAGCAGTACTTC. The complete variable domain, with remaining parts taken from reference TRBV5-6 and TRBJ2-7, reads DAGVTQSPTHLIKTRGQQVTLRCSPKSGHDTVSWYQQALGQGPQFIFQYYEEEERQRGNFPDRFSGHQFPNYSSELNVNALLLGDSALYLCASSVRDLGGEQYFGPGTRLTVT.

V gene TRBV14 combines with J gene TRBJ2-2; the match to TRBD2 covers 7 bases. Germline trimming cut 4 bases from V and 1 base from J; bases unmatched to any gene: 12. Germline-derived CDR1 and CDR2 are SGHDN and FVKESK. The CDR3 consists of 18 residues. The DNA for the CDR3 is TGTGCCAGCAGCCCTGCCCTAGCTAGCGGCGGGAACACCGGGGAGCTGTTTTTT. Protein product: CASSPALASGGNTGELFF.

This clonotype was detected many times. The chain employs TRBV7-2 and TRBJ2-7; D unclear. V was cut by 3 bases and J by 5 bases, with 14 bases left in between. CDR1 is SGHTA, CDR2 FQGNSA, per germline. The CDR3 consists of 14 residues. The DNA of the CDR3 is TGTGCCAGCAGCTTTGCCCCACCGGCTGACGAGCAGTACTTC. This gives the protein CASSFAPPADEQYF. The variable domain in full, with the rest retrieved from reference TRBV7-2 and TRBJ2-7, is GAGVSQSPSNKVTEKGKDVELRCDPISGHTALYWYRQSLGQGLEFLIYFQGNSAPDKSGLPSDRFSAERTGGSVSTLTIQRTQQEDSAVYLCASSFAPPADEQYFGPGTRLTVT.

J is TRBJ1-5 and V is TRBV10-3; 10 bases map to TRBD1. The V and J ends lost 11 bases and 4 bases, in that order; junction bases with no gene match: 20. This CDR3 region has 18 residues. In germline, CDR1 is ENHRY, CDR2 SYGVKD. The CDR3 here is CAAPIRDRGRGWNQPQHF. The CDR3, as DNA: TGTGCCGCGCCAATCCGGGACAGGGGACGAGGGTGGAATCAGCCCCAGCATTTT.

This clonotype was counted ten times or more. The chain combines TRBV5-1 with TRBJ2-7; 10 nucleotides align to TRBD1. V gave up 5 bases and J gave up 4 bases; unmatched junction bases: 3. Germline V gene sequence: CDR1 SGHRS, CDR2 YFSETQ. The CDR3 sequence is 13 residues long. Here the CDR3 reads CASRPGQGYEQYF. CDR3 coding DNA: TGCGCCAGCAGACCGGGACAGGGGTACGAGCAGTACTTC.

This clonotype has only a few counts. The rearrangement joins TRBV28 to TRBJ1-2, with a tentative D call TRBD1 (5 bases). Germline loops: CDR1 MDHEN, CDR2 SYDVKM. The V end lost 0 bases, the J end lost 0 bases, and 8 bases lay between the germline ends. The CDR3 is made up of 15 amino acids. CDR3: CASSLWGRTNYGYTF. CDR3 DNA: TGTGCCAGCAGTTTATGGGGACGGACTAACTATGGCTACACCTTC.

In its sample, this clonotype was seen many times. The rearrangement links TRBV6-1 to TRBJ1-1; D uncertain. The V gene's germline CDR1 is MNHNS and CDR2 SASEGT. V was clipped by 5 bases and J by 7 bases, with 14 bases between them. The CDR3 is made up of 13 amino acids. CDR3 residues: CASSSSRGFEAFF. The CDR3 region has the DNA TGTGCCAGCAGTTCCTCTCGAGGGTTTGAAGCTTTCTTT.

There are many counts of this clonotype. The genes are TRBV18 and TRBJ2-7; D remains unclear. This CDR3 has 12 residues. Looked up from germline, CDR1 is KGHSH and CDR2 is LQKENI. With 3 bases removed from V and 5 bases from J, the gap between germline ends came to 8 bases. The CDR3 DNA reads TGTGCCAGCTCACCGGGATCGGACGAGCAGTACTTC. Translating gives CASSPGSDEQYF.

V is TRBV12-3 or TRBV12-4 and J is TRBJ2-2; D ambiguous. The CDR3 sequence is 14 residues long. Trimming took off 8 bases at V and 1 base at J, with 11 bases between the two ends. The CDR3 sequence is CASGEQMNTGELFF. DNA of the CDR3: TGTGCCAGCGGGGAACAGATGAACACCGGGGAGCTGTTTTTT.

At least ten counts were recorded for this clonotype. The chain combines TRBV30 with TRBJ1-1; no reliable D call. V was clipped by 0 bases and J by 8 bases, with 19 bases between them. Germline CDR1 is GTSNPN and CDR2 is SVGIG (reference sequence). CDR3 size: 15 residues. CDR3 sequence reads: CAWSVLADGMREAFF. DNA of the CDR3: TGTGCCTGGAGTGTCCTGGCGGACGGGATGAGGGAAGCTTTCTTT.

The chain recombines TRBV30 with TRBJ2-7, with TRBD1 matching over 11 bases. V lost 7 bases and J lost 0; bases outside the gene matches: 11. Germline CDR1 and CDR2: GTSNPN and SVGIG (reference sequence). The CDR3 covers 16 residues. The CDR3 DNA reads TGTGCCTTGAGGCGACCCGGGACAGGGGGCTCCTACGAGCAGTACTTC. This translates into CALRRPGTGGSYEQYF.

This chain connects TRBV4-2 to TRBJ1-6; no firm D call. V was cut by 0 bases and J by 4 bases, with 7 bases left in between. From germline, CDR1 is LGHNA and CDR2 YNFKEQ. This CDR3 is 15 amino acids long. The DNA of the CDR3 is TGTGCCAGCAGCCAAGATGTGCAGTATAATTCACCCCTCCACTTT. Protein: CASSQDVQYNSPLHF.

This clonotype was counted ten times or more. V and J are TRBV28 and TRBJ2-1, with a tentative D call TRBD2 (5 bases). Germline V lookup: CDR1 MDHEN, CDR2 SYDVKM. The CDR3 has 13 amino acids. With 6 bases removed from V and 8 bases from J, the gap between germline ends came to 14 bases. The CDR3 reads CASSLTGWHEQFF. The CDR3 DNA is TGTGCCAGCAGCCTCACGGGGTGGCATGAGCAGTTCTTC.

This clonotype was seen only a few times. The CDR3 loop is CASSLGSDPYEQYF. The CDR3 bases are TGTGCCAGCAGCTTAGGGTCGGATCCCTACGAGCAGTACTTC. The chain is built from TRBV7-9 and TRBJ2-7; D unresolved. Between the trimmed V and J ends, which lost 1 base and 2 bases, there was a span of 9 bases. Germline CDR1 is SEHNR and CDR2 is FQNEAQ (reference sequence). CDR3 length: 14 amino acids.

This clonotype was observed at least ten times. The chain recombines TRBV11-2 with TRBJ2-3, with TRBD2 as a possible D gene (6 bases). Germline CDR1 and CDR2: SGHAT and FQNNGV. The CDR3 spans 19 residues. V was cut by 5 bases and J by 0 bases, with 24 bases left in between. The CDR3: CASSPFGTSTLRSTDTQYF. DNA of the CDR3: TGTGCCAGCAGCCCGTTCGGAACTAGCACTCTAAGGAGCACAGATACGCAGTATTTT.

This chain joins TRBV7-6 and TRBJ2-1; a possible D gene is TRBD2 (6 bases). The CDR3 is 12 amino acids. Germline CDR1 reads SGHVS; CDR2 reads FNYEAQ. V gave up 5 bases and J gave up 9 bases, with 11 bases separating them. The chain's CDR3 is CASSLEGIEQFF. CDR3 sequence (DNA): TGTGCCAGCAGCCTGGAGGGGATTGAGCAGTTCTTC.

This clonotype was seen many times. This chain links TRBV7-3 with TRBJ2-2; possible D gene TRBD1, 5 bases. The V gene's germline CDR1 is SGHTA and CDR2 FQGTGA. CDR3 length: 15 residues. V lost 2 bases and J lost 1, with 8 bases in between. CDR3 nucleotide sequence: TGTGCCAGCAGCTTAGGGGCAGGGAACACCGGGGAGCTGTTTTTT. Its translation is CASSLGAGNTGELFF.

This clonotype was seen ten or more times. The chain joins TRBV6-2 or TRBV6-3 to TRBJ2-1, with TRBD2 identical over 10 bases. After removal of 2 bases from V and 1 base from J, the junction contained 20 bases not matched to a gene. Germline values: CDR1 MNHEY, CDR2 SVGEGT. This CDR3 is 22 amino acids long. CDR3 region: CASSYTYLTASGRAGSYNEQFF. CDR3 bases: TGTGCCAGCAGTTACACATACTTAACGGCTAGCGGGAGAGCAGGGTCCTACAATGAGCAGTTCTTC.

This clonotype was seen a handful of times. One junction end disagrees with the germline gene, perhaps due to a read error. The J gene is TRBJ2-1, the V gene TRBV7-9, with TRBD2 matching 10 bases. This CDR3 comprises 12 residues. CDR1 is SEHNR, CDR2 FQNEAQ, per germline (reference sequence). The DNA for the CDR3 is TGTGCCAGCAGTTACCTAGCGGGAGAGCTGTTCTTC. Residues: CASSYLAGELFF.

This clonotype has only a few counts. V gene TRBV6-1 combines with J gene TRBJ1-6; 7 bases align to TRBD1. The CDR3 has 14 residues. Germline-derived CDR1 and CDR2 are MNHNS and SASEGT. Trimming cost V 6 bases and J 6 bases; bases outside gene matches: 5. CDR3 in DNA: TGTGCCAGCAGCAGACAGGGCGTTAATTCACCCCTCCACTTT. It translates to CASSRQGVNSPLHF.

The chain combines TRBV7-9 with TRBJ1-1; 7 nucleotides agree with TRBD1. This CDR3 spans 13 amino acids. After removal of 4 bases from V and 7 bases from J, the junction contained 6 bases not matched to a gene. The germline V gene encodes CDR1 SEHNR and CDR2 FQNEAQ (reference sequence). This CDR3 reads CASSSNRDSEAFF. The CDR3 DNA is TGTGCCAGCAGCTCAAACCGGGACAGTGAAGCTTTCTTT.

The chain carries TRBV30 and TRBJ2-3; 9 nucleotides agree with TRBD2. Germline V CDR1 and CDR2: GTSNPN, SVGIG (reference sequence). Trimming cost V 5 bases and J 6 bases; bases outside gene matches: 6. The CDR3 totals 13 residues. CDR3 sequence reads: CAWSVAGVDTQYF. CDR3 nucleotide sequence: TGTGCCTGGTCGGTAGCGGGAGTGGATACGCAGTATTTT. Combining the CDR3 with reference TRBV30 and TRBJ2-3 gives the whole variable domain SQTIHQWPATLVQPVGSPLSLECTVEGTSNPNLYWYRQAAGRGLQLLFYSVGIGQISSEVPQNLSASRPQDRQFILSSKKLLLSDSGFYLCAWSVAGVDTQYFGPGTRLTVL.

This CDR3 reads CASSLGTRGNQPQHF. CDR3 DNA sequence: TGTGCCAGCAGCTTAGGCACCCGGGGCAATCAGCCCCAGCATTTT. The chain recombines TRBV11-2 with TRBJ1-5; D remains unclear. The length of the CDR3 is 15 residues. The germline CDR1 and CDR2 sequences are SGHAT and FQNNGV. The V and J ends lost 1 base and 2 bases respectively, with 9 bases between them.

This clonotype was seen more than once but under ten times. The chain combines TRBV24-1 with TRBJ1-1, with D possibly matching TRBD1 (5 bases). The germline V gene encodes CDR1 KGHDR and CDR2 SFDVKD. CDR3 length: 15 residues. The V end was cut by 2 bases, the J end by 5 bases, with 14 bases between. The CDR3 is CATSDSGGGQTEAFF. The CDR3 DNA is TGTGCCACCAGTGATTCGGGGGGGGGTCAAACTGAAGCTTTCTTT.

The chain recombines TRBV12-3 or TRBV12-4 with TRBJ2-2, with TRBD1 identical over 10 bases. Losses at the gene ends were 6 bases for V and 5 bases for J; bases not matched to a gene: 6. The CDR3 has 15 residues. The DNA of the CDR3 is TGTGCCAGCAGCTGGACAGGGGGAGGTACCGGGGAGCTGTTTTTT. Translation gives CASSWTGGGTGELFF.

This rearrangement joins TRBV28 to TRBJ1-3; the match to TRBD1 covers 7 bases. The CDR3 spans 15 residues. Losses at the gene ends were 6 bases for V and 0 bases for J; bases not matched to a gene: 5. Germline V gene lookup returns CDR1 MDHEN and CDR2 SYDVKM. This chain's CDR3 is CASRSGGDSGNTIYF. The CDR3 DNA is TGTGCCAGCAGGTCAGGGGGGGACTCTGGAAACACCATATATTTT.